The 20 T cell receptor beta chains listed next were all sequenced from one sample in a study of cytomegalovirus exposure and HLA in healthy donors. PCR used 60 Vbeta primers and 13 Jbeta primers. The protocol was immunoSEQ multiplex PCR, while the TCRdb copy is restricted to in-frame clones and leaves out a portion. The table lists about 140,000 clones, approximately 80% of them singletons. The sequenced sample was PBMCs. All receptors derive from a male donor in good health and CMV-seronegative.

The DNA for the CDR3 is TGTGCCAGCAGTTGGAGGAAAGCGGCTATAGATACGCAGTATTTT. Its translation: CASSWRKAAIDTQYF. This chain uses TRBV27 with TRBJ2-3, with D perhaps TRBD2 (5 bases). Germline V gene lookup returns CDR1 MNHEY and CDR2 SMNVEV (reference sequence). This CDR3 spans 15 amino acids. With 4 bases removed from V and 5 bases from J, the gap between germline ends came to 16 bases.

The rearrangement links TRBV27 to TRBJ2-1; 11 positions match TRBD1. The V and J ends lost 5 bases and 8 bases, in that order; junction bases with no gene match: 11. CDR1 MNHEY and CDR2 SMNVEV come from the germline V gene (reference sequence). This CDR3 comprises 16 residues. As DNA, the CDR3 is TGTGCCAGCAGTCTCCTGCTGGGACAGGGGGGCCATGAGCAGTTCTTC. Translation gives CASSLLLGQGGHEQFF.

The genes are TRBV7-9 and TRBJ2-5; no clear D. CDR1 and CDR2 from the germline V gene are SEHNR and FQNEAQ (reference sequence). This CDR3 is built from 14 residues. The V end lost 1 base, the J end lost 0 bases, and 6 bases lay between the germline ends. The DNA for the CDR3 is TGTGCCAGCAGCTTAGGGCAGTACCAAGAGACCCAGTACTTC. It encodes CASSLGQYQETQYF. Complete variable domain (other parts from reference TRBV7-9 and TRBJ2-5): DTGVSQNPRHKITKRGQNVTFRCDPISEHNRLYWYRQTLGQGPEFLTYFQNEAQLEKSRLLSDRFSAERPKGSFSTLEIQRTEQGDSAMYLCASSLGQYQETQYFGPGTRLLVL.

The rearrangement joins TRBV2 to TRBJ2-1; possibly TRBD2 for D (5 bases). Germline V gene data show CDR1 as SNHLY and CDR2 as FYNNEI. The CDR3 length is 13 residues. Trimming shortened V by 8 bases and J by 5 bases, and 13 bases separated the two germline ends. CDR3 DNA sequence: TGTGCCAGCCGACGGACGGAGGACAATGAGCAGTTCTTC. Its protein is CASRRTEDNEQFF.

The chain combines TRBV9 with TRBJ2-1, with TRBD1 identical over 8 bases. The CDR3 length is 13 residues. Unmatched junction bases numbered 5, after V lost 3 bases and J lost 9 bases. Germline values: CDR1 SGDLS, CDR2 YYNGEE. The chain's CDR3 is CASSAEQGGEQFF. CDR3 DNA sequence: TGTGCCAGCAGCGCGGAACAGGGGGGTGAGCAGTTCTTC.

The V and J genes are TRBV29-1 and TRBJ2-7, with a tentative D call TRBD1 (6 bases). The germline V gene encodes CDR1 SQVTM and CDR2 ANQGSEA. The CDR3 consists of 14 residues. Trimming removed 1 base from V and 0 bases from J, with 10 bases in between. The CDR3, as DNA: TGCAGCGTTGAAGGACAGGCCACCTCCTACGAGCAGTACTTC. It encodes CSVEGQATSYEQYF.

The CDR3 is CASSLGDFYEQYF. The CDR3 DNA follows: TGTGCCAGCAGCTTGGGGGACTTCTACGAGCAGTACTTC. The rearrangement joins TRBV5-4 to TRBJ2-7, with TRBD2 as a possible D gene (6 bases). Trimming cost V 0 bases and J 3 bases, with 7 bases left between them. The CDR3 spans 13 residues. From germline, CDR1 is SGHNT and CDR2 YYREEE (reference sequence).

V and J are TRBV10-2 and TRBJ2-1; tentatively, D is TRBD1 (6 bases). The CDR3 is 14 amino acids. The germline V gene has CDR1 WSHSY and CDR2 SAAADI. Trimming pared 7 bases from V and 10 bases from J, leaving 20 bases between. CDR3 DNA: TGCGCCAGCACCCTTCCCTCGCTCACAGGGGAGCAGTTCTTC. Its protein product is CASTLPSLTGEQFF.

This chain connects TRBV28 to TRBJ1-2, with D maybe TRBD1 (6 bases). Germline values: CDR1 MDHEN, CDR2 SYDVKM. V was cut by 11 bases and J by 7 bases, with 20 bases left in between. CDR3 length equals 13 residues. The CDR3 reads CAGNSGTMGGYTF. CDR3 DNA sequence: TGTGCCGGAAACTCCGGGACAATGGGTGGCTACACCTTC.

The rearrangement links TRBV7-9 to TRBJ2-5, with D uncertain. CDR1 and CDR2 (germline): SEHNR, FQNEAQ (reference sequence). The CDR3 is made up of 10 amino acids. The V and J ends lost 5 bases and 9 bases respectively, with 7 bases between them. CDR3 loop: CASSPVAQYF. Here the CDR3 DNA reads TGTGCCAGCAGCCCAGTGGCCCAGTACTTC.

This clone came up a few times. V and J are TRBV19 and TRBJ1-1; D not certain. Germline V gives CDR1 LNHDA, CDR2 SQIVND (reference sequence). V lost 10 bases and J lost 1, with 7 bases in between. This CDR3 spans 11 amino acids. This chain's CDR3 is CATAGNTEAFF. The CDR3 bases are TGTGCCACCGCCGGGAACACTGAAGCTTTCTTT.

The chain uses TRBV27 and TRBJ1-2, with a weak D call TRBD1 (6 bases). The ends were cut back, 8 bases at V and 2 bases at J, with 15 bases in the middle. Germline V gives CDR1 MNHEY, CDR2 SMNVEV (reference sequence). The CDR3 is made up of 14 amino acids. Here the CDR3 reads CASASGGQNYGYTF. The DNA for the CDR3 is TGTGCCAGCGCATCCGGGGGGCAGAACTATGGCTACACCTTC.

V is TRBV4-1 and J is TRBJ2-2; 8 bases align to TRBD1. The trim removed 5 bases at V and 0 bases at J, leaving 5 bases unmatched. Germline-derived CDR1 and CDR2 are MGHRA and YSYEKL. The CDR3 spans 16 residues. CDR3 loop: CASSKRTGTNTGELFF. The CDR3 nucleotides are TGCGCCAGCAGCAAGAGGACAGGGACGAACACCGGGGAGCTGTTTTTT.

This clone turned up a few times. The chain uses TRBV10-1 and TRBJ1-5, with 7 positions matching TRBD1. The trim removed 9 bases at V and 2 bases at J, leaving 4 bases unmatched. Per the germline V gene, CDR1 is WNHNN and CDR2 is SYGVQD (reference sequence). This CDR3 region has 13 residues. In DNA form, the CDR3 reads TGCGCCAGTCGGGGACAGTGCAATCAGCCCCAGCATTTT. Its protein is CASRGQCNQPQHF.

Points on this clone: The CDR3 does not end in the conserved phenylalanine or tryptophan, so this is likely a read error. This chain uses TRBV5-6 with TRBJ1-3; the D is unclear. CDR3 length: 16 residues. Germline V CDR1 and CDR2: SGHDT, YYEEEE. Trimming cost V 2 bases and J 0 bases, with 12 bases left between them. The chain's CDR3 is CASSFPVWGSGNTIYL. The CDR3 DNA reads as TGTGCCAGCAGCTTTCCAGTGTGGGGCTCTGGAAACACCATATATCTT.

The chain has TRBV27 and TRBJ2-7, with TRBD1 matching over 10 bases. The V segment lost 7 bases and the J segment 4 bases; nucleotides outside the gene matches: 4. The CDR3 has 13 amino acids. Germline V gene lookup returns CDR1 MNHEY and CDR2 SMNVEV (reference sequence). The CDR3 DNA follows: TGTGCCAGCAAGACAGGGGGCAGATACGAGCAGTACTTC. It specifies CASKTGGRYEQYF.

The V gene is TRBV7-6, the J gene TRBJ2-2; 8 positions agree with TRBD2. Unmatched junction bases numbered 6, after V lost 7 bases and J lost 5 bases. Germline CDR1 reads SGHVS; CDR2 reads FNYEAQ. CDR3 length: 14 amino acids. The CDR3 region has the DNA TGTGCCAGCACCCAGCGGGAGTCGACCGGGGAGCTGTTTTTT. As protein: CASTQRESTGELFF.

The chain has TRBV5-8 and TRBJ2-2; weak D call: TRBD2 (6 bases). The V end lost 8 bases, the J end lost 0 bases, and 26 bases lay between the germline ends. Germline CDR1 SGHTS, CDR2 YDEGEE. CDR3 length: 19 residues. The chain's CDR3 is CARGQEGKRAKTNTGELFF. In nucleotides, the CDR3 is TGTGCCAGGGGGCAGGAGGGGAAAAGGGCAAAGACGAACACCGGGGAGCTGTTTTTT.

This rearrangement joins TRBV30 to TRBJ1-5; possible D gene TRBD1, 5 bases. Trimming stripped 5 bases from V and 7 bases from J, with 18 bases between. The CDR3 loop spans 14 amino acids. Germline V gene data show CDR1 as GTSNPN and CDR2 as SVGIG (reference sequence). The CDR3 loop reads CAWSRGGFGQPQHF. The CDR3 DNA sequence: TGTGCCTGGTCGCGGGGGGGGTTTGGACAGCCCCAGCATTTT. Full variable domain (missing parts from reference TRBV30 and TRBJ1-5): SQTIHQWPATLVQPVGSPLSLECTVEGTSNPNLYWYRQAAGRGLQLLFYSVGIGQISSEVPQNLSASRPQDRQFILSSKKLLLSDSGFYLCAWSRGGFGQPQHFGDGTRLSIL.

The chain is built from TRBV28 and TRBJ2-1; weak D call: TRBD2 (6 bases). Trimming stripped 2 bases from V and 4 bases from J, with 9 bases between. The CDR3 sequence is 14 residues long. Germline V CDR1 and CDR2: MDHEN, SYDVKM. Here the CDR3 DNA reads TGTGCCAGCAGTTTACGGGAGACGTACAATGAGCAGTTCTTC. Translation gives CASSLRETYNEQFF. The variable domain in full, with the rest retrieved from reference TRBV28 and TRBJ2-1, is DVKVTQSSRYLVKRTGEKVFLECVQDMDHENMFWYRQDPGLGLRLIYFSYDVKMKEKGDIPEGYSVSREKKERFSLILESASTNQTSMYLCASSLRETYNEQFFGPGTRLTVL.